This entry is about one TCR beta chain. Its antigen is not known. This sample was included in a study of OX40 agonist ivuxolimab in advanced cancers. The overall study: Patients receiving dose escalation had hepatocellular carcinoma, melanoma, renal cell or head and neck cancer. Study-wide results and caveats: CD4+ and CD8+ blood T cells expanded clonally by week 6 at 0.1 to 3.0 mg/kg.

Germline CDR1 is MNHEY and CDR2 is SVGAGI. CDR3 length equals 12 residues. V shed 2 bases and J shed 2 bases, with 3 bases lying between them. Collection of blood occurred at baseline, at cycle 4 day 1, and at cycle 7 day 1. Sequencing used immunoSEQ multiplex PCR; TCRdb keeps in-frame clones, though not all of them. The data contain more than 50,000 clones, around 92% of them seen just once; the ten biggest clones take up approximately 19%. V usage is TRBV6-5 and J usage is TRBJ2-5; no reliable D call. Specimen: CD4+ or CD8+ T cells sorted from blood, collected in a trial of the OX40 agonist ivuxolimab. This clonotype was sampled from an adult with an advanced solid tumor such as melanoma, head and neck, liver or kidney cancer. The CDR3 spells CASSYGQETQYF. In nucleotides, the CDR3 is TGTGCCAGCAGTTACGGGCAAGAGACCCAGTACTTC.